A selection of T cell receptor beta chains follows, all from one sample in a study of shared clonotypes between healthy human individuals. This table comes from immunoSEQ multiplex PCR, and its TCRdb copy is limited to in-frame clones, with some not included. The sample has about 590,000 clones, nearly 97% seen once. Sequencing was performed on naive CD8+ T cells sorted from blood. The origin of the receptors is a woman under 40 in good health. Both conserved end residues are part of each CDR3.

v_call | cdr3_aa
TRBV30 | CAWSLDSGGFEGYEQYF
TRBV28 | CASSLFEVRQLHF
TRBV7-5 | CVRNFGTGSNQPQHF
TRBV7-2 | CASSPISSNGPEETQYF
TRBV19 | CASSMLLRATGELFF
TRBV28 | CASSLLRLAVSTSTYEQYF
TRBV19 | CASSIGAGDTEAFF
TRBV27 | CASSLSPGAGNQPQHF
TRBV28 | CASSPNFGGLGYTF
TRBV7-9 | CASSSGQGNLDTQYF
TRBV28 | CASSPIAGQETQYF
TRBV9 | CASTDTGELFF
TRBV7-9 | CASSLMVDTQYF
TRBV2 | CACLEEGWNTEAFF
TRBV27 | CASRPTLGNQPQHF